This TCR beta chain was captured by sequencing in a study of regulatory T cells in long-lasting Graves disease. Assembly of TCR beta libraries relied on iRepertoire HTBI primers together with Arm-PCR of CDR3 regions. In TCRdb, the multiplex PCR reads were re-called with MiXCR into one record per CDR3 protein. In the table there are 350,000 to 450,000 distinct CDR3 sequences, roughly 17% of which are singletons. The CDR3 is 15 amino acids. Germline V gene lookup returns CDR1 KGHSY and CDR2 FQNENV. V lost 4 bases and J 0 bases, leaving 11 bases between the germline ends. This clonotype showed up many times. This sample's time point: newly diagnosed GD, antithyroid drugs for less than 3 months. The TCR library was made from RNA extracted from PBMCs. Another study also made use of these data, one on T cells in Graves' hyperthyroidism and ophthalmopathy.

The specimen comprised peripheral blood mononuclear cells (PBMCs), sampled at new diagnosis, from a patient treated with antithyroid drugs. This clonotype was obtained from a man between 40 and 49 years old with Graves disease. The rearrangement uses TRBV16 and TRBJ2-3; D is possibly TRBD1 (6 bases). The CDR3 sequence: CASSRGTLSTDTQYF. DNA of the CDR3: TGTGCCAGCAGCCGTGGGACATTAAGCACAGATACGCAGTATTTT.